This is a list of T cell receptor beta chains from one sample in a study of spatial heterogeneity in lung cancer. TCRdb reprocessed the 5' RACE reads via MiXCR and lists one record per CDR3 protein. The sample holds thousands of distinct CDR3 sequences; approximately 5% are singletons and the top ten take approximately 28%. The specimen was PBMCs, collected at surgery. The receptors originated from a male donor with early-stage non-small cell lung cancer. Both conserved end residues are part of each CDR3. The order of the fields is J gene, V gene, clone size, D gene, CDR3 protein, CDR3 DNA. D genes are given only for firm matches. Rows may omit the clone size; those that give it use once, few, many or a size class.

>TRBJ2-1|TRBV6-2/TRBV6-3|many|TRBD2
CASSLPGGGAGNEQFF
TGTGCCAGCAGTCTCCCGGGGGGGGGCGCGGGCAATGAGCAGTTCTTC
>TRBJ1-3|TRBV11-2|few|-
CASSPRQRRGNTIYF
TGTGCCAGCAGCCCACGACAGAGACGTGGAAACACCATATATTTT
>TRBJ1-5|TRBV20-1|many|-
CSARGAAGQPQHF
TGCAGTGCTAGAGGGGCCGCCGGGCAGCCCCAGCATTTT
>TRBJ2-3|TRBV11-2|medium-sized|TRBD1
CASSQGQGTDTQYF
TGTGCCAGCAGCCAAGGACAGGGCACAGATACGCAGTATTTT
>TRBJ1-1|TRBV27|-|TRBD1
CASRRDRVNTEAFF
TGTGCCAGCAGAAGGGACAGGGTGAACACTGAAGCTTTCTTT
>TRBJ1-6|TRBV2|many|-
CASTSRGANSPLHF
TGTGCCAGCACTTCCCGGGGCGCTAATTCACCCCTCCACTTT
>TRBJ2-5|TRBV4-2|medium-sized|TRBD2
CASSLYPGTSGEETQYF
TGTGCCAGCAGCCTCTACCCAGGGACTAGCGGGGAAGAGACCCAGTACTTC
>TRBJ1-1|TRBV18|medium-sized|TRBD1
CASSSGQGSEAFF
TGTGCCAGCTCATCCGGACAGGGATCGGAAGCTTTCTTT
>TRBJ1-1|TRBV28|many|-
CASSFWWENTEAFF
TGTGCCAGCAGTTTTTGGTGGGAAAACACTGAAGCTTTCTTT
>TRBJ1-5|TRBV4-1|many|-
CASSQEWGSGPQHF
TGCGCCAGCAGCCAAGAATGGGGGAGTGGGCCCCAGCATTTT
>TRBJ1-5|TRBV30|few|-
CAWSVTNQPQHF
TGTGCCTGGAGTGTAACCAATCAGCCCCAGCATTTT
>TRBJ1-1|TRBV28|few|TRBD1
CASKGTVANTEAFF
TGTGCCAGCAAGGGGACAGTTGCGAACACTGAAGCTTTCTTT
>TRBJ2-1|TRBV28|many|TRBD1
CASSATGALYNEQFF
TGTGCCAGCAGTGCGACAGGGGCCCTTTACAATGAGCAGTTCTTC
>TRBJ2-2|TRBV10-3|medium-sized|-
CASKSANTGELFF
TGTGCCAGCAAGAGTGCGAACACCGGGGAGCTGTTTTTT
>TRBJ2-6|TRBV6-2/TRBV6-3|medium-sized|-
CASSEPSSGANVLTF
TGTGCCAGCAGCGAGCCCAGCTCTGGGGCCAACGTCCTGACTTTC
>TRBJ2-7|TRBV4-2|many|TRBD1
CASSASWGRGTGVGNYEQYF
TGTGCCAGCTCCGCATCGTGGGGACGGGGGACAGGCGTGGGGAACTACGAGCAGTACTTC
>TRBJ2-2|TRBV4-1|many|-
CASSQDTGNTGELFF
TGCGCCAGCAGCCAAGATACAGGGAACACCGGGGAGCTGTTTTTT
>TRBJ2-1|TRBV20-1|many|TRBD2
CSARGGGNSPNEQFF
TGCAGTGCTAGAGGCGGGGGGAACTCCCCCAATGAGCAGTTCTTC
>TRBJ1-2|TRBV19|many|-
CASNRGAGLYGYTF
TGTGCCAGTAACCGAGGGGCCGGGCTCTATGGCTACACCTTC
>TRBJ2-6|TRBV11-2|medium-sized|-
CASSLDYPPLYGSGANVLTF
TGTGCCAGCAGCTTAGATTACCCGCCACTATATGGCTCTGGGGCCAACGTCCTGACTTTC
>TRBJ2-4|TRBV19|-|TRBD2
CASSLRGGRNIQYF
TGTGCCAGTAGTCTGCGGGGGGGCCGCAACATTCAGTACTTC
>TRBJ2-5|TRBV6-2/TRBV6-3|medium-sized|-
CASGLSAETQYF
TGTGCCAGCGGTCTGTCGGCAGAGACCCAGTACTTC
>TRBJ2-2|TRBV27|many|-
CASSARPNTGELFF
TGTGCCAGCAGTGCCAGACCGAACACCGGGGAGCTGTTTTTT
>TRBJ2-3|TRBV18|many|-
CASSPRGFTDTQYF
TGTGCCAGCTCGCCGAGAGGGTTTACAGATACGCAGTATTTT
>TRBJ2-6|TRBV27|many|TRBD1
CASSLRTGPISGANVLTF
TGTGCCAGCAGTTTAAGGACAGGGCCCATCTCTGGGGCCAACGTCCTGACTTTC
>TRBJ2-3|TRBV5-1|medium-sized|-
CASSPGYTDTQYF
TGCGCCAGCAGCCCGGGGTACACAGATACGCAGTATTTT
>TRBJ2-3|TRBV24-1|many|-
CATSVGLYTDTQYF
TGTGCCACCAGTGTTGGACTATACACAGATACGCAGTATTTT
>TRBJ1-1|TRBV15|many|-
CATSRDLGTEAFF
TGTGCCACCAGCAGAGATTTAGGGACCGAAGCTTTCTTT
>TRBJ2-3|TRBV29-1|many|-
CSVERQAPDTQYF
TGCAGCGTTGAAAGGCAGGCACCAGATACGCAGTATTTT
>TRBJ1-1|TRBV6-2/TRBV6-3|medium-sized|-
CASSYVMSTEAFF
TGTGCCAGCAGTTACGTTATGTCGACTGAAGCTTTCTTT
>TRBJ1-5|TRBV10-2|many|TRBD1
CASSESRYRNTGDPQPQHF
TGCGCCAGCAGTGAGTCGCGATACAGGAATACAGGGGATCCTCAGCCCCAGCATTTT
>TRBJ2-1|TRBV28|few|-
CASSFGGYDNEQFF
TGTGCCAGCAGTTTTGGGGGGTACGACAATGAGCAGTTCTTC
>TRBJ2-4|TRBV4-1|few|-
CASSQYPTFPSSGDQYF
TGCGCCAGCAGCCAATATCCGACATTCCCTTCCTCAGGGGATCAGTACTTC
>TRBJ2-1|TRBV23-1|-|-
CASSQSSDRPYNEQFF
TGCGCCAGCAGTCAATCGAGCGACAGGCCCTACAATGAGCAGTTCTTC
>TRBJ2-5|TRBV28|-|-
CASMVGVQETQYF
TGTGCCAGCATGGTGGGTGTCCAAGAGACCCAGTACTTC
>TRBJ2-1|TRBV29-1|medium-sized|-
CSVETTAGEQFF
TGCAGCGTTGAGACAACTGCGGGGGAGCAGTTCTTC
>TRBJ2-2|TRBV6-5|many|TRBD2
CASSYTGTRGNGELFF
TGTGCCAGCAGTTACACCGGGACTAGGGGAAACGGGGAGCTGTTTTTT
>TRBJ2-5|TRBV5-1|-|-
CASSFQGWETQYF
TGCGCCAGCAGCTTTCAGGGGTGGGAGACCCAGTACTTC
>TRBJ2-3|TRBV6-1|few|TRBD1
CASSGRRTGADTQYF
TGTGCCAGCAGTGGAAGGAGGACAGGGGCAGATACGCAGTATTTT
>TRBJ1-4|TRBV6-6|-|TRBD1
CASYVGQGYEKLFF
TGTGCCAGCTATGTAGGACAGGGCTATGAAAAACTGTTTTTT
>TRBJ2-4|TRBV29-1|medium-sized|-
CSVAGRGLGNIQYF
TGCAGCGTTGCCGGGCGGGGATTGGGAAACATTCAGTACTTC
>TRBJ1-5|TRBV6-1|few|TRBD1
CASSGTGAFSNQPQHF
TGTGCCAGCAGTGGAACAGGGGCCTTTAGCAATCAGCCCCAGCATTTT
>TRBJ1-2|TRBV5-4|many|-
CASSLDQFYGYTF
TGTGCCAGCAGCTTGGACCAGTTCTATGGCTACACCTTC
>TRBJ2-7|TRBV29-1|few|TRBD1
CSVLPGTGVRAQYF
TGCAGCGTTTTACCCGGGACAGGGGTTCGTGCGCAGTACTTC
>TRBJ1-1|TRBV6-5|medium-sized|-
CASSYSISTNTEAFF
TGTGCCAGCAGTTACTCGATTAGCACGAACACTGAAGCTTTCTTT
>TRBJ2-5|TRBV29-1|many|TRBD1
CSVRDRGKETQYF
TGCAGCGTCCGGGACAGGGGAAAAGAGACCCAGTACTTC
>TRBJ2-7|TRBV12-3/TRBV12-4|few|TRBD1
CASRWTGGGEQYF
TGTGCCAGCAGGTGGACAGGGGGGGGCGAGCAGTACTTC
>TRBJ2-5|TRBV5-1|medium-sized|TRBD1
CASSTTGARQETQYF
TGCGCCAGCAGCACCACAGGGGCCCGACAAGAGACCCAGTACTTC
>TRBJ2-6|TRBV7-8|-|-
CASSPYRAGANVLTF
TGTGCCAGCAGCCCATACAGGGCTGGGGCCAACGTCCTGACTTTC
>TRBJ1-4|TRBV5-1|many|-
CASSLLPAGRTNEKLFF
TGCGCCAGCAGCTTGCTTCCCGCGGGGAGGACTAATGAAAAACTGTTTTTT
>TRBJ1-2|TRBV3-1|many|TRBD1
CASSQEQGAVYGYTF
TGTGCCAGCAGCCAAGAACAGGGGGCAGTCTATGGCTACACCTTC
>TRBJ1-2|TRBV5-1|many|-
CASSLVEWAGSINYGYTF
TGCGCCAGCAGCTTAGTTGAATGGGCAGGGAGTATTAACTATGGCTACACCTTC
>TRBJ2-2|TRBV6-5|many|-
CASRNSGGELFF
TGTGCCAGCAGAAACTCCGGCGGGGAGCTGTTTTTT
>TRBJ1-1|TRBV7-2|-|-
CASSTGPANTEAFF
TGTGCCAGCAGCACGGGACCGGCGAACACTGAAGCTTTCTTT
>TRBJ2-5|TRBV12-3/TRBV12-4|many|TRBD2
CASSFGAGVETQYF
TGTGCCAGCAGTTTTGGAGCGGGGGTAGAGACCCAGTACTTC
>TRBJ2-1|TRBV28|many|-
CASRSPGSYNEQFF
TGTGCCAGCAGGAGCCCGGGCTCCTACAATGAGCAGTTCTTC
>TRBJ1-2|TRBV20-1|many|TRBD1
CSIRDRKNYGYTF
TGCAGTATCCGGGACAGGAAAAACTATGGCTACACCTTC
>TRBJ1-1|TRBV7-9|medium-sized|TRBD1
CASSFQGAGAFF
TGTGCCAGCAGCTTTCAGGGGGCAGGAGCTTTCTTT
>TRBJ1-2|TRBV4-3|many|-
CASSPTIGTHYGYTF
TGCGCCAGCAGCCCGACGATTGGGACTCACTATGGCTACACCTTC